This T cell receptor (beta chain) was sequenced during a study of T cells after yellow fever vaccination. Overall study context: The fractions with low cell numbers were processed using SMART-Seq v4 Ultra Low Input.

General study results and limits: Post-booster repertoires contained most primary-vaccination clones again (96% CD4, over 70% CD8). In FACS-sorted repertoires, abundant clonotypes from the bulk population could appear as contaminants.

The CDR3 sequence is 17 residues long. Germline CDR1 and CDR2: SGHVS and FNYEAQ. J was trimmed by 0 bases and V by 1 base; bases with no gene match: 8. A remark on this clonotype: Its antigen is as yet unknown.

As TCR cDNA was made by 5'RACE template switching, a universal primer site and UMIs were added. TCRdb reprocessed the 5' RACE reads via MiXCR and lists one record per CDR3 protein. Seen here are about 320,000 distinct CDR3 sequences, around 10% observed once, and the top ten hold about 3.5%. The source was CD4+ T cells sorted from PBMCs, collected 45 days after the yellow fever booster vaccination. The sequence came from a man between 18 and 35 years old who received the YFV17D yellow fever vaccine. The chain is built from TRBV7-6 and TRBJ1-1; TRBD1 agrees at 7 bases. CDR3 DNA: TGTGCCAGCAGCTTAGTGAGGGGGCCCCTTATGAACACTGAAGCTTTCTTT. This codes for CASSLVRGPLMNTEAFF.